The following is a T cell receptor beta chain sequence with its context. Its antigen remains unidentified. Profiled with immunoSEQ multiplex PCR; TCRdb holds only in-frame clones, not every one. There are tens of thousands of clones in the sample; about 90% occur only once, and 2% lies in the top ten. The data are from a study of T cell responses to AZD1222 COVID-19 vaccine. On the study more broadly: Second-dose groups at about 4 or about 12 weeks were pooled.

V gave up 2 bases and J gave up 4 bases; unmatched junction bases: 12. Germline-derived CDR1 and CDR2 are SGHRS and YFSETQ. This CDR3 region has 18 residues. Study-level findings and limits: Clonal diversity may have been underestimated, and the donors were mostly white British, with more females than males. Along spike, vaccine-associated CD4 TCRs were found throughout, with dominance at 160-218 and 743-854. Two AZD1222 administrations were followed by greater Spike-specific TCR breadth and depth.

The specimen was peripheral blood, collected on day 0 of AZD1222 vaccination. This receptor was obtained from an adult in good health. The rearrangement joins TRBV5-1 to TRBJ1-4; 9 bases map to TRBD1. DNA of the CDR3: TGCGCCAGCAGCTTAGCCCCTGGACAGGGGCTAGGTAATGAAAAACTGTTTTTT. It is translated as CASSLAPGQGLGNEKLFF.